What follows are 2 T cell receptor beta chains derived from one specimen sequenced in a study of blood T cell repertoires in COVID-19. Here immunoSEQ multiplex PCR was the method, and the copy in TCRdb shows in-frame clones only, minus some. The table includes some 220,000 clones, 80% to 90% detected once. The source material was peripheral blood. The receptors stem from a man aged 50 to 60 with active or convalescent COVID-19.

This clone is a singleton in its sample. V usage is TRBV10-3 and J usage is TRBJ1-5, with D unclear. Germline CDR1 ENHRY, CDR2 SYGVKD. Trimming pared 2 bases from V and 8 bases from J, leaving 13 bases between. The CDR3 has 14 amino acids. The CDR3 protein is CAISEGRTIEPQHF. DNA of the CDR3: TGTGCCATCAGTGAGGGCAGAACAATTGAGCCCCAGCATTTT.

V usage is TRBV7-7 and J usage is TRBJ2-5; 8 bases agree with TRBD1. The CDR3 length is 16 residues. Per the germline V gene, CDR1 is SSHAT and CDR2 is FNYEAQ (reference sequence). With 4 bases clipped from V and 4 bases from J, the junction kept 11 bases outside the gene matches. Here the CDR3 reads CASSSSLDREPETQYF. CDR3 nucleotides: TGTGCCAGCAGCTCCTCCCTGGACAGGGAGCCAGAGACCCAGTACTTC. Based on the CDR3 plus reference TRBV7-7 and TRBJ2-5, the full variable domain is GAGVSQSPRYKVTKRGQDVTLRCDPISSHATLYWYQQALGQGPEFLTYFNYEAQPDKSGLPSDRFSAERPEGSISTLTIQRTEQRDSAMYRCASSSSLDREPETQYFGPGTRLLVL.